This T cell receptor beta chain was recovered during a study of Ad26.COV2.S vaccination and SARS-CoV-2 variants. Notes on the study in general: Breadth, reportedly substantial, characterized the spike-specific CD8+ and CD4+ T cell responses after vaccination.

Profiled with immunoSEQ multiplex PCR; TCRdb holds only in-frame clones, not every one. Of about 350,000 clones in the sample, 80% to 90% were seen once. A remark on this clone: The antigen is undetermined.

The CDR3 sequence is 17 residues long. After removal of 9 bases from V and 6 bases from J, the junction contained 17 bases not matched to a gene. The germline V gene encodes CDR1 MNHEY and CDR2 SMNVEV (reference sequence). The treatment: approximately 18 received Ad26.COV2.S at low or high dose, single or two shots; about 5 received placebo; per-sample allocation not given. Specimen acquisition occurred on day 63 following the initial vaccine or placebo injection. This TCR was sampled from a person between 18 and 59 years old who received the Ad26.COV2.S COVID-19 vaccine or a placebo. The material sequenced was peripheral blood, taken in a trial of Ad26.COV2.S vaccine versus placebo. The V call is TRBV27, the J call TRBJ1-5, with 10 bases identical to TRBD1. The chain's CDR3 is CARTPHPRTGGTQPQHF. The CDR3 DNA reads TGTGCCAGAACACCCCACCCGAGGACAGGGGGTACTCAGCCCCAGCATTTT.